These 9 T cell receptor beta chains originate from one sample sequenced in a study of spatial heterogeneity in lung cancer. Antigens of these TCRs are unknown. TCRdb analysed the 5' RACE reads with MiXCR anew, one entry per CDR3 protein. The table lists 7,300 or so distinct CDR3 sequences, 11% to 15% of them singletons. Time point: sample taken at primary tumor resection. Study-wide results and caveats: The number of expanded tumor alpha and beta chains correlated with mutation number.

Sequenced here: lung tumor tissue, sampled at surgery. The receptors were gathered from a female donor with early-stage non-small cell lung cancer.

This clonotype was recorded at least ten times. For a library built for alpha chains, this beta chain is a stray read; little rests on its size. The chain employs TRBV20-1 and TRBJ2-1; D is possibly TRBD2 (6 bases). V was cut by 4 bases and J by 9 bases, with 13 bases left in between. CDR1 and CDR2 from the germline V gene are DFQATT and SNEGSKA (reference sequence). The CDR3 covers 12 residues. CDR3 in DNA: TGCAGTGCTACGGGGGTATTGGGTGAGCAGTTCTTC. It yields the protein CSATGVLGEQFF.

Sample share makes this clonotype medium-sized (0.01 to 0.1%). This beta chain is a stray read from a library made for alpha chains; its abundance is not meaningful. This chain links TRBV10-1 with TRBJ1-1; 10 bases map to TRBD1. V shed 2 bases and J 6 bases; nucleotides not matched to a gene: 3. Germline values: CDR1 WNHNN, CDR2 SYGVQD (reference sequence). This CDR3 is 14 amino acids long. Here the CDR3 reads CASSEPGQGAEAFF. The CDR3 DNA sequence: TGCGCCAGCAGTGAGCCCGGACAGGGGGCTGAAGCTTTCTTT.

To note about this clonotype: With the library built for alpha chains, this beta chain is off target and its frequency is not meaningful. The chain recombines TRBV12-3 or TRBV12-4 with TRBJ2-7; no firm D call. V was trimmed by 3 bases and J by 6 bases, leaving 18 bases between them. The CDR3 length is 15 residues. The CDR3 nucleotides read TGTGCCAGCAGTTTGGTATCGCCGGTCCTCGGCGAGCAGTACTTC. Encoded protein: CASSLVSPVLGEQYF.

This clonotype is a singleton in its sample. With the library built for alpha chains, this beta chain is off target and its frequency is not meaningful. The gene calls are TRBV20-1 and TRBJ2-7, with D perhaps matching TRBD2 (6 bases). V gave up 5 bases and J gave up 0 bases, with 14 bases separating them. This CDR3 has 14 amino acids. Germline CDR1 DFQATT, CDR2 SNEGSKA (reference sequence). The CDR3 nucleotides read TGCAGTGCTGGATTGGGGGGAAGCTCCTACGAGCAGTACTTC. Residues: CSAGLGGSSYEQYF.

By share, this clonotype counts as medium-sized. For a library built for alpha chains, this beta chain is a stray read; little rests on its size. The chain combines TRBV11-2 with TRBJ1-1; weak D call: TRBD1 (6 bases). Germline V gene data show CDR1 as SGHAT and CDR2 as FQNNGV. V was pared by 2 bases and J by 4 bases, with 23 bases between. CDR3 length equals 18 residues. DNA of the CDR3: TGTGCCAGCAGCTTACGGAAAACAGGGTTGGGTCCGGGCACTGAAGCTTTCTTT. As protein: CASSLRKTGLGPGTEAFF. The full variable domain, rest sourced from reference TRBV11-2 and TRBJ1-1, is EAGVAQSPRYKIIEKRQSVAFWCNPISGHATLYWYQQILGQGPKLLIQFQNNGVVDDSQLPKDRFSAERLKGVDSTLKIQPAKLEDSAVYLCASSLRKTGLGPGTEAFFGQGTRLTVV.

In this sample, this clonotype turned up many times. A library prepared for alpha chains yielded this beta chain as an off-target read; its size is of little meaning. J is TRBJ2-5 and V is TRBV7-9, with D unclear. Trimming removed 0 bases at V and 1 base at J, with 6 bases between. The CDR3 sequence is 14 residues long. The V gene's germline CDR1 is SEHNR and CDR2 FQNEAQ (reference sequence). In nucleotides, the CDR3 is TGTGCCAGCAGCTTAGCAAGAAGCCAAGAGACCCAGTACTTC. Translation gives CASSLARSQETQYF.

This clonotype is medium-sized. This beta chain came through as a stray read in a library set up for alpha chains, and its size says little. The rearrangement joins TRBV28 to TRBJ1-4; D is unclear. CDR1 and CDR2 from the germline V gene are MDHEN and SYDVKM. The V gene lost 4 bases and the J gene lost 0 bases, with 12 bases spanning the gap. The CDR3 extends over 16 amino acids. The CDR3: CASSSPGITTNEKLFF. CDR3 nucleotides: TGTGCCAGCAGTTCACCCGGGATTACAACTAATGAAAAACTGTTTTTT.

By share, this clonotype ranks as medium-sized (0.01 to 0.1%). Because this beta chain is a stray read in a library intended to capture alpha chains, its abundance should not be given much weight. The chain joins TRBV12-3 or TRBV12-4 to TRBJ1-2; TRBD1 aligns across 9 bases. This CDR3 has 14 amino acids. V lost 1 base, J lost 6 bases, and 3 bases stayed unmatched. CDR3 in amino acids: CASSLVGTGNGYTF. CDR3 coding DNA: TGTGCCAGCAGTTTAGTAGGGACAGGGAATGGCTACACCTTC.

A note on this clonotype: This beta chain came through as a stray read in a library set up for alpha chains, and its size says little. The chain is built from TRBV10-3 and TRBJ2-1; TRBD2 matches at 8 bases. This CDR3 contains 14 residues. V lost 6 bases, J lost 8 bases, and 9 bases stayed unmatched. Germline V CDR1 and CDR2: ENHRY, SYGVKD. The chain's CDR3 is CAISPTGGKHEQFF. The DNA for the CDR3 is TGTGCCATCAGCCCCACGGGGGGGAAGCATGAGCAGTTCTTC.